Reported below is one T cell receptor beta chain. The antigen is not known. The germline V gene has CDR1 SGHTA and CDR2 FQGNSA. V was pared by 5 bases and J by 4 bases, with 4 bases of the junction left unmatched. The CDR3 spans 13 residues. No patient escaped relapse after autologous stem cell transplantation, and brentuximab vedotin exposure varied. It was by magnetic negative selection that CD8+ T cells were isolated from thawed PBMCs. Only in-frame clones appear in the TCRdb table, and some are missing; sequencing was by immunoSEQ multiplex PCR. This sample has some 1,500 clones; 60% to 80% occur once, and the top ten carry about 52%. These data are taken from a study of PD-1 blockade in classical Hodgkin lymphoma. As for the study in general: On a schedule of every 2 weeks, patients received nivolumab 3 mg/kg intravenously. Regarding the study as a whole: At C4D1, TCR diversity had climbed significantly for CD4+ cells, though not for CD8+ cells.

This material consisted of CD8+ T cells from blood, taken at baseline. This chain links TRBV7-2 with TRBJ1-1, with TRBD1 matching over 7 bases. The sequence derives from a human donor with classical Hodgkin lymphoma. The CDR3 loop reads CASSPGGVTEAFF. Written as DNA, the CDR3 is TGTGCCAGCAGCCCAGGGGGGGTCACTGAAGCTTTCTTT. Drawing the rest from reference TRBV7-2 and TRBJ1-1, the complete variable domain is GAGVSQSPSNKVTEKGKDVELRCDPISGHTALYWYRQSLGQGLEFLIYFQGNSAPDKSGLPSDRFSAERTGGSVSTLTIQRTQQEDSAVYLCASSPGGVTEAFFGQGTRLTVV.